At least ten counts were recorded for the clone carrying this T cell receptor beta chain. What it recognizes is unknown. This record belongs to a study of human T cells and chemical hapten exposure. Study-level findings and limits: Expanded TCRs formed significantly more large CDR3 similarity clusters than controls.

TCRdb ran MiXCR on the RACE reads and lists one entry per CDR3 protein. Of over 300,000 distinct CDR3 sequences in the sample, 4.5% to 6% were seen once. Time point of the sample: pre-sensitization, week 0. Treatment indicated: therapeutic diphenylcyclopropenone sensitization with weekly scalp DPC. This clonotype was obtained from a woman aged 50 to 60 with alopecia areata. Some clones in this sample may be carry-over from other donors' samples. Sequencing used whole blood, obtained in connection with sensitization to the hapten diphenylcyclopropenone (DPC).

The CDR3 region has the DNA TGTGCCAGCAGGGGCTCGGGGAGCTCCTACAATGAGCAGTTCTTC. It translates to CASRGSGSSYNEQFF. The rearrangement joins TRBV6-2 or TRBV6-3 to TRBJ2-1; D might be TRBD2 (5 bases). Trimming stripped 6 bases from V and 0 bases from J, with 12 bases between. The CDR3 consists of 15 residues. The germline V gene encodes CDR1 MNHEY and CDR2 SVGEGT.